This is a list of T cell receptor beta chains from one sample in a study of T cell responses to AZD1222 COVID-19 vaccine. Repertoires were generated with immunoSEQ multiplex PCR, while TCRdb's copy carries only in-frame clones and drops some. This table holds around 170,000 clones, roughly 90% found once. The sequenced sample was peripheral blood, obtained on day 0 of AZD1222 vaccination. The receptors shown here come from an adult in good health. CDR3s include the opening cysteine and the closing phenylalanine or tryptophan. D genes are given only for firm matches. A clone size is listed for some rows: how often the clone was seen (once, few, many), or a class if it is expanded.

d_gene,j_gene,abundance,v_gene,CDR3aa,CDR3nt
NA,TRBJ1-1,NA,TRBV5-1,CASSSRALNTEAFF,TGCGCCAGCAGCTCCCGGGCCCTGAACACTGAAGCTTTCTTT
NA,TRBJ2-5,NA,TRBV3-1/TRBV3-2,CASSQKIRYPRTQYF,TGTGCCAGCAGCCAAAAAATCAGATACCCAAGAACCCAGTACTTC
NA,TRBJ2-7,NA,TRBV5-1,CASSLGPTGDYEQYF,TGCGCCAGCAGCTTGGGCCCTACAGGCGATTACGAGCAGTACTTC
TRBD1,TRBJ2-7,NA,TRBV4-1,CASSQDRGQGHYEQYF,TGCGCCAGCAGCCAAGATAGGGGACAGGGTCACTACGAGCAGTACTTC
NA,TRBJ2-3,NA,TRBV13,CASSSGLSAPTDTQYF,TGTGCCAGCAGCTCTGGACTGTCGGCACCGACAGATACGCAGTATTTT
NA,TRBJ1-2,few,TRBV20-1,CSARTNYGYTF,TGCAGTGCTAGGACCAACTATGGCTACACCTTC
NA,TRBJ1-5,NA,TRBV6-5,CASSYPGKGFQPQHF,TGTGCCAGCAGTTACCCCGGCAAGGGGTTTCAGCCCCAGCATTTT
NA,TRBJ1-2,once,TRBV28,CASSLSVHYGYTF,TGTGCCAGCAGTTTGAGTGTTCACTATGGCTACACCTTC
NA,TRBJ2-7,NA,TRBV29-1,CSVESYFGVGTYEQYF,TGCAGCGTCGAGTCCTACTTCGGGGTCGGGACCTACGAGCAGTACTTC
NA,TRBJ2-1,NA,TRBV27,CASSLSRYNEQFF,TGTGCCAGCAGTTTATCCAGGTACAATGAGCAGTTCTTC
TRBD1,TRBJ2-2,NA,TRBV6-6,CASSIPYRGGTGELFF,TGTGCCAGCAGTATACCCTACAGGGGCGGGACCGGGGAGCTGTTTTTT
NA,TRBJ1-2,NA,TRBV6-2/TRBV6-3,CASSYSWTGNYGYTF,TGTGCCAGCAGTTACTCGTGGACTGGTAACTATGGCTACACCTTC
TRBD2,TRBJ2-7,NA,TRBV18,CASSAQLAGASYEQYF,TGTGCCAGCTCAGCCCAACTAGCGGGAGCGTCCTACGAGCAGTACTTC
NA,TRBJ2-3,few,TRBV2,CASKAGVAATDTQYF,TGTGCCAGCAAGGCAGGAGTAGCGGCTACAGATACGCAGTATTTT
NA,TRBJ2-7,NA,TRBV12-3/TRBV12-4,CASRLGPSYEQYF,TGTGCCAGCAGACTAGGGCCCTCCTACGAGCAGTACTTC
TRBD2,TRBJ2-7,NA,TRBV28,CASSSLAGERERRSYEQYF,TGTGCCAGCAGTTCCTTAGCGGGAGAAAGGGAAAGACGATCCTACGAGCAGTACTTC
NA,TRBJ2-3,once,TRBV27,CASSSLGHPGITDTQYF,TGTGCCAGCAGTTCGTTAGGACACCCCGGAATCACAGATACGCAGTATTTT
TRBD1,TRBJ2-1,NA,TRBV7-6,CASTTGTGGYNEQFF,TGTGCCAGCACCACCGGGACAGGTGGCTACAATGAGCAGTTCTTC
NA,TRBJ2-1,NA,TRBV12-3/TRBV12-4,CASSPTANEQFF,TGTGCCAGCAGCCCAACAGCCAATGAGCAGTTCTTC
TRBD1,TRBJ1-5,NA,TRBV3-1/TRBV3-2,CASSPNRGGGQPQHF,TGTGCCAGCAGCCCGAACAGGGGCGGTGGGCAGCCCCAGCATTTT
NA,TRBJ2-7,NA,TRBV24-1,CATSGPGQGIYEQYF,TGTGCCACCAGTGGACCGGGACAAGGGATCTACGAGCAGTACTTC
TRBD1,TRBJ1-6,NA,TRBV14,CASSPGTDYNSPLHF,TGTGCCAGCAGCCCCGGGACAGACTATAATTCACCCCTCCACTTT
NA,TRBJ1-2,NA,TRBV6-5,CATSPANYGYTF,TGTGCCACCTCCCCCGCTAACTATGGCTACACCTTC
TRBD2,TRBJ2-3,NA,TRBV9,CASSVAGGASTDTQYF,TGTGCCAGCAGCGTAGCCGGGGGGGCTAGCACAGATACGCAGTATTTT
NA,TRBJ2-2,NA,TRBV19,CASSYQGVGELFF,TGTGCCAGTAGTTACCAGGGTGTCGGGGAGCTGTTTTTT
NA,TRBJ1-1,NA,TRBV10-3,CAIKGVDTEAFF,TGTGCCATCAAAGGCGTGGACACTGAAGCTTTCTTT
NA,TRBJ1-1,NA,TRBV5-5,CASRILQGNEAFF,TGTGCCAGCAGGATTTTACAGGGAAACGAAGCTTTCTTT
NA,TRBJ2-7,NA,TRBV7-8,CASSLGTVSSYEQYF,TGTGCCAGCAGCTTAGGGACAGTTAGCTCCTACGAGCAGTACTTC
TRBD1,TRBJ1-5,NA,TRBV7-2,CASSPETGYNQPQHF,TGTGCCAGCAGCCCAGAGACAGGGTACAATCAGCCCCAGCATTTT
NA,TRBJ2-3,NA,TRBV9,CASSPETLKNTDTQYF,TGTGCCAGCAGCCCAGAGACTCTTAAAAACACAGATACGCAGTATTTT
NA,TRBJ1-2,NA,TRBV24-1,CATSDQDPIDYGYTF,TGTGCCACCAGTGACCAGGACCCCATCGACTATGGCTACACCTTC
TRBD2,TRBJ2-1,NA,TRBV6-6,CASSFRGGNYNEQFF,TGTGCCAGCAGTTTCCGGGGAGGGAATTACAATGAGCAGTTCTTC
TRBD1,TRBJ2-7,NA,TRBV10-2,CASRDPRWTGDSVYEQYF,TGCGCCAGCAGGGACCCGAGATGGACAGGGGATAGTGTCTACGAGCAGTACTTC
NA,TRBJ1-3,NA,TRBV21-1,CASSKARVGNTIYF,TGTGCCAGCAGCAAAGCTCGGGTTGGAAACACCATATATTTT
NA,TRBJ2-3,NA,TRBV5-1,CASSLAAGLTDTQYF,TGCGCCAGCAGCTTGGCGGCAGGGCTCACAGATACGCAGTATTTT
NA,TRBJ1-5,NA,TRBV19,CASRHYGSLSNQPQHF,TGTGCCAGTAGGCATTACGGATCCCTTAGCAATCAGCCCCAGCATTTT
NA,TRBJ2-1,NA,TRBV6-1,CASSEAVRGLIAAYNEQFF,TGTGCCAGCAGTGAAGCGGTCAGGGGTTTGATAGCGGCCTACAATGAGCAGTTCTTC
NA,TRBJ1-1,NA,TRBV6-5,CASIRYTEAFF,TGTGCCAGCATACGTTACACTGAAGCTTTCTTT
NA,TRBJ1-2,NA,TRBV19,CASRHRVDYGYTF,TGTGCCAGTAGGCACAGGGTAGACTATGGCTACACCTTC
NA,TRBJ1-5,NA,TRBV2,CASRKGSVRPQHF,TGTGCCAGCAGGAAGGGTTCGGTTCGGCCCCAGCATTTT
NA,TRBJ2-3,NA,TRBV5-4,CASSLRQGTDTQYF,TGTGCCAGCAGCTTGCGACAGGGCACAGATACGCAGTATTTT
TRBD2,TRBJ2-5,NA,TRBV2,CASSGLAGKLFQETQYF,TGTGCCAGCAGTGGACTAGCGGGAAAACTATTCCAAGAGACCCAGTACTTC
NA,TRBJ2-5,NA,TRBV7-7,CASSLNPGGETQYF,TGTGCCAGCAGCTTAAACCCGGGTGGAGAGACCCAGTACTTC
TRBD1,TRBJ1-2,NA,TRBV18,CASSLRTGMNYGYTF,TGTGCCAGCTCACTCCGGACAGGGATGAACTATGGCTACACCTTC
NA,TRBJ2-1,few,TRBV7-2,CASSLVVYNEQFF,TGTGCCAGCAGCTTGGTAGTATACAATGAGCAGTTCTTC
TRBD2,TRBJ2-7,NA,TRBV9,CASSVGLAGAYEQYF,TGTGCCAGCAGCGTGGGACTAGCGGGAGCCTACGAGCAGTACTTC
NA,TRBJ1-2,NA,TRBV7-2,CASSLRSAATYGYTF,TGTGCCAGCAGCTTAAGATCGGCAGCCACTTATGGCTACACCTTC
NA,TRBJ1-2,NA,TRBV2,CASSEYLNYGYTF,TGTGCCAGCAGTGAATATCTGAACTATGGCTACACCTTC
NA,TRBJ2-1,NA,TRBV2,CASSEVPRAYNEQFF,TGTGCCAGCAGTGAGGTCCCGAGGGCCTACAATGAGCAGTTCTTC
NA,TRBJ1-4,NA,TRBV7-9,CASSLLGGKTNEKLFF,TGTGCCAGCAGCTTACTTGGAGGGAAGACTAATGAAAAACTGTTTTTT
NA,TRBJ2-1,NA,TRBV25-1,CASGEGESRNEQFF,TGTGCCAGCGGGGAAGGGGAATCTAGGAATGAGCAGTTCTTC
TRBD2,TRBJ2-1,NA,TRBV7-9,CASSFSGLGRDEQFF,TGTGCCAGCAGCTTTTCGGGACTAGGTCGCGATGAGCAGTTCTTC
NA,TRBJ2-3,NA,TRBV19,CASSIGGVPNTDTQYF,TGTGCCAGTAGTATAGGAGGGGTCCCGAACACAGATACGCAGTATTTT